The rows below give T cell receptor beta chains drawn from one sample of a study of molecular identifiers for immune sequencing clone quantification. Each CDR3 protein is one row after TCRdb ran MiXCR on the PCR reads. The data hold under 800,000 distinct CDR3 sequences, with roughly 27% observed a single time. The source material was naive CD8+ T cells from blood, with Jurkat cell RNA spiked in. All receptors come from a human donor in good health. Some libraries in this study had Jurkat cell RNA spiked in. Each CDR3 is given with its conserved first and last residue. The order of the fields is J gene, clone size, D gene, V gene, CDR3 DNA, CDR3 protein. The D gene is left open where the match is weak. A clone size is listed for some rows: how often the clone was seen (once, few, many), or a class if it is expanded.

J gene: TRBJ2-5
clone size: many
D gene: NA
V gene: TRBV28
CDR3 DNA: TGTGCCAGCAAGGCTCCCCAAGAGACCCAGTACTTC
CDR3 protein: CASKAPQETQYF

J gene: TRBJ2-7
clone size: few
D gene: TRBD1
V gene: TRBV6-2/TRBV6-3
CDR3 DNA: TGTGCCAGCAGTTCGACAGGGAAGCAGTACTTC
CDR3 protein: CASSSTGKQYF

J gene: TRBJ2-2
clone size: few
D gene: NA
V gene: TRBV5-5
CDR3 DNA: TGTGCCAGCAGTCCCGACATGACCGGGGAGCTGTTTTTT
CDR3 protein: CASSPDMTGELFF

J gene: TRBJ2-7
clone size: few
D gene: NA
V gene: TRBV20-1
CDR3 DNA: TGCAGTGCTACCGACAGTTCTTCCCCTACCTACGAGCAGTACTTC
CDR3 protein: CSATDSSSPTYEQYF

J gene: TRBJ2-7
clone size: many
D gene: NA
V gene: TRBV7-8
CDR3 DNA: TGTGCCAGCAGCTTCGAAGGGGGGGACGAGCAGTACTTC
CDR3 protein: CASSFEGGDEQYF

J gene: TRBJ1-1
clone size: NA
D gene: NA
V gene: TRBV19
CDR3 DNA: TGTGCCAGTAGTGCCGAGCGCACTGAAGCTTTCTTT
CDR3 protein: CASSAERTEAFF

J gene: TRBJ2-7
clone size: few
D gene: TRBD2
V gene: TRBV27
CDR3 DNA: TGTGCCAGCAGTTTGGGGGTGAGCGGGATCTACGAGCAGTACTTC
CDR3 protein: CASSLGVSGIYEQYF

J gene: TRBJ2-5
clone size: NA
D gene: TRBD1
V gene: TRBV20-1
CDR3 DNA: TGCAGTGCTCCTAGGGGGACAGGCAAAGAGACCCAGTACTTC
CDR3 protein: CSAPRGTGKETQYF

J gene: TRBJ1-3
clone size: NA
D gene: NA
V gene: TRBV30
CDR3 DNA: TGTGCCTGGATGGGCTCTGGAAACACCATATATTTT
CDR3 protein: CAWMGSGNTIYF

J gene: TRBJ2-3
clone size: few
D gene: NA
V gene: TRBV12-3/TRBV12-4
CDR3 DNA: TGTGCCAGCAGTTTTGGGCCCAAAGCCACAGATACGCAGTATTTT
CDR3 protein: CASSFGPKATDTQYF

J gene: TRBJ2-5
clone size: few
D gene: TRBD1
V gene: TRBV6-2/TRBV6-3
CDR3 DNA: TGTGCCAGCAGTTACCCGACAGGGATGGAGACCCAGTACTTC
CDR3 protein: CASSYPTGMETQYF

J gene: TRBJ1-1
clone size: NA
D gene: TRBD1
V gene: TRBV4-1
CDR3 DNA: TGCGCCAGCAGCCCCCTGGGACAGGGGGACACTGAAGCTTTCTTT
CDR3 protein: CASSPLGQGDTEAFF

J gene: TRBJ2-2
clone size: NA
D gene: NA
V gene: TRBV6-2/TRBV6-3
CDR3 DNA: TGTGCCAGCAGTTACCGGGCAGGGAACACCGGGGAGCTGTTTTTT
CDR3 protein: CASSYRAGNTGELFF

J gene: TRBJ2-7
clone size: few
D gene: NA
V gene: TRBV4-2
CDR3 DNA: TGTGCCACTAAAGGCCCCTACGAGCAGTACTTC
CDR3 protein: CATKGPYEQYF

J gene: TRBJ2-7
clone size: many
D gene: TRBD1
V gene: TRBV20-1
CDR3 DNA: TGCAGTGCCACGACAGGGTCTTCGGTCGAGCAGTACTTC
CDR3 protein: CSATTGSSVEQYF

J gene: TRBJ2-1
clone size: many
D gene: TRBD1
V gene: TRBV11-2
CDR3 DNA: TGTGCCAGCAGCCCCGACCGGGACAGACTCTACAATGAGCAGTTCTTC
CDR3 protein: CASSPDRDRLYNEQFF

J gene: TRBJ1-1
clone size: many
D gene: NA
V gene: TRBV6-5
CDR3 DNA: TGTGCCAGTATCCCTCAGGGAGTCACTGAAGCTTTCTTT
CDR3 protein: CASIPQGVTEAFF

J gene: TRBJ2-3
clone size: many
D gene: NA
V gene: TRBV19
CDR3 DNA: TGTGCCAGTAGTACCGACCCTCGGCAGCAGTATTTT
CDR3 protein: CASSTDPRQQYF

J gene: TRBJ1-1
clone size: few
D gene: TRBD1
V gene: TRBV27
CDR3 DNA: TGTGCCAGCAGCCACGGGACAGCTGAAGCTTTCTTT
CDR3 protein: CASSHGTAEAFF

J gene: TRBJ2-2
clone size: few
D gene: TRBD2
V gene: TRBV4-1
CDR3 DNA: TGCGCCAGCAGCCAAGTAGCGGGCACCGGGGAGCTGTTTTTT
CDR3 protein: CASSQVAGTGELFF

J gene: TRBJ1-1
clone size: NA
D gene: NA
V gene: TRBV30
CDR3 DNA: TGTGCCTGGAGTTTAGAAGATTCCCGGATTGAGAGCACTGAAGCTTTCTTT
CDR3 protein: CAWSLEDSRIESTEAFF

J gene: TRBJ2-4
clone size: NA
D gene: NA
V gene: TRBV12-3/TRBV12-4
CDR3 DNA: TGTGCCAGCAGTATCGACACACAGGGCAAAAACATTCAGTACTTC
CDR3 protein: CASSIDTQGKNIQYF

J gene: TRBJ2-6
clone size: NA
D gene: NA
V gene: TRBV7-9
CDR3 DNA: TGTGCCAGCAGCTCACTATATCCGGGACAAGTCCTCTCTGGGGCCAACGACCTGACTTTC
CDR3 protein: CASSSLYPGQVLSGANDLTF

J gene: TRBJ2-5
clone size: many
D gene: TRBD2
V gene: TRBV15
CDR3 DNA: TGTGCCACCACGACTAGCGGACAAGAGACCCAGTACTTC
CDR3 protein: CATTTSGQETQYF

J gene: TRBJ2-1
clone size: NA
D gene: NA
V gene: TRBV11-2
CDR3 DNA: TGTGCCAGCAGCCCGGCGAGTGAGCAGTTCTTC
CDR3 protein: CASSPASEQFF

J gene: TRBJ2-4
clone size: few
D gene: NA
V gene: TRBV12-3/TRBV12-4
CDR3 DNA: TGTGCCAGCAGCTCGGCGTTAGCCAAAAACATTCAGTACTTC
CDR3 protein: CASSSALAKNIQYF